The 5 T cell receptor beta chains listed next were all sequenced from one sample in a study of blood T cell repertoires in COVID-19. Clones were read by immunoSEQ multiplex PCR, and TCRdb kept only the in-frame ones, dropping some. Among some 230,000 clones listed, about 88% were seen once. The material sequenced was peripheral blood. The receptor set was obtained from a man aged 35-49 years with acute or convalescent COVID-19.

V usage is TRBV6-2 or TRBV6-3 and J usage is TRBJ1-6; D may be TRBD1 (5 bases). Trimming took off 5 bases at V and 3 bases at J, with 8 bases between the two ends. The germline gives CDR1 MNHEY, CDR2 SVGEGT. The CDR3 contains 14 residues. CDR3 region: CASSPGLYNSPLHF. The CDR3 nucleotides are TGTGCCAGCAGTCCGGGACTCTATAATTCACCCCTCCACTTT.

The rearrangement joins TRBV28 to TRBJ1-1, with TRBD1 identical over 7 bases. The V and J ends lost 5 bases and 1 base, in that order; junction bases with no gene match: 10. Per the germline V gene, CDR1 is MDHEN and CDR2 is SYDVKM. There are 16 residues in the CDR3. CDR3 residues: CASSPHNNRGNTEAFF. The CDR3 DNA follows: TGTGCCAGCAGTCCCCATAACAACAGGGGGAACACTGAAGCTTTCTTT.

This clone was counted a few times. CDR3: CASSPGLGRGYGYTF. The CDR3 bases are TGTGCTAGTTCCCCTGGTTTGGGCCGGGGCTATGGCTACACCTTC. The rearrangement links TRBV12-5 to TRBJ1-2; D gene unclear. The germline V and J ends were trimmed by 8 bases and 4 bases, with 20 bases remaining between them. The germline gives CDR1 LGHNT, CDR2 FRNRAP. CDR3 length: 15 amino acids.

This clone was detected once. This chain joins TRBV19 and TRBJ1-1; D may be TRBD1 (6 bases). The CDR3 contains 13 residues. Germline CDR1 LNHDA, CDR2 SQIVND (reference sequence). Trimming took off 7 bases at V and 4 bases at J, with 13 bases between the two ends. CDR3 coding DNA: TGTGCCAGTAAGGGGGATGTGAGCACTGAAGCTTTCTTT. Translating it yields CASKGDVSTEAFF.

This chain connects TRBV2 to TRBJ2-5; D gene uncertain. The CDR3 totals 12 residues. Germline CDR1 and CDR2: SNHLY and FYNNEI. Trimming pared 8 bases from V and 5 bases from J, leaving 12 bases between. The CDR3 DNA sequence: TGTGCCAGCCAAACCCCCCGGGAGACCCAGTACTTC. Translated, it gives CASQTPRETQYF. Full variable domain (missing parts from reference TRBV2 and TRBJ2-5): EPEVTQTPSHQVTQMGQEVILRCVPISNHLYFYWYRQILGQKVEFLVSFYNNEISEKSEIFDDQFSVERPDGSNFTLKIRSTKLEDSAMYFCASQTPRETQYFGPGTRLLVL.